This T cell receptor beta chain is drawn from a study of immune evolution from preneoplasia to lung adenocarcinoma. On the study more broadly: HLA loss of heterozygosity: roughly 7.5% AIS, more than 14% MIA, approximately 35% ADC, none AAH. Study observations and caveats: Top clone frequencies peaked in normal lung, apparently declining through invasive adenocarcinoma. Later-stage lesions appeared to have more T cells, more diversity, less clonality.

Per the germline V gene, CDR1 is MNHEY and CDR2 is SMNVEV (reference sequence). The V gene end was trimmed by 6 bases and the J gene end by 3 bases; junction bases not matched to a gene: 7. CDR3 size: 15 residues. Sequenced by immunoSEQ multiplex PCR; TCRdb stores in-frame clones only, minus some. The data hold 30,000 to 45,000 clones, with roughly 71% observed a single time. About this clone: Antigen specificity is unknown.

This TCR was recovered from a person aged 60 to 70 with lung adenocarcinoma. The V and J genes are TRBV27 and TRBJ1-5, with 8 bases that match TRBD1. The sequenced material came from FFPE invasive lung adenocarcinoma tissue. This chain's CDR3 is CASRSLDRVNQPQHF. The CDR3, as DNA: TGTGCCAGCAGGTCGTTGGACAGGGTCAATCAGCCCCAGCATTTT.